This passage covers 17 T cell receptor beta chains from one sample sequenced in a study of shared clonotypes between healthy human individuals. TCRdb's table, derived via immunoSEQ multiplex PCR, lists solely in-frame clones and lacks some. The sample records 150,000 to 200,000 clones, approximately 61% being singletons. Specimen: memory CD4+ T cells sorted from blood. Subset in this sample: CD45RA-negative fraction. These receptors came from a man aged 25 to 40 in good health.

The chain joins TRBV7-6 to TRBJ2-2; 8 nucleotides align to TRBD1. CDR3 size: 16 residues. Germline trimming cut 5 bases from V and 7 bases from J; bases unmatched to any gene: 12. Germline V gene lookup returns CDR1 SGHVS and CDR2 FNYEAQ. The CDR3 reads CASSHPGDRFGGELFF. The CDR3 DNA sequence: TGTGCCAGCAGCCACCCCGGGGACAGGTTCGGCGGGGAGCTGTTTTTT. Using reference TRBV7-6 and TRBJ2-2 for the parts outside the CDR3, the full variable domain is GAGVSQSPRYKVTKRGQDVALRCDPISGHVSLYWYRQALGQGPEFLTYFNYEAQQDKSGLPNDRFSAERPEGSISTLTIQRTEQRDSAMYRCASSHPGDRFGGELFFGEGSRLTVL.

This clone was counted between two and nine times. The rearrangement uses TRBV2 and TRBJ1-5; D gene uncertain. This CDR3 comprises 13 residues. CDR1 SNHLY and CDR2 FYNNEI come from the germline V gene. Trimming left V 8 bases short and J 1 base short, with 9 bases between. The DNA of the CDR3 is TGTGCCAGCGGGCTGAAGAGCAATCAGCCCCAGCATTTT. It specifies CASGLKSNQPQHF.

The chain employs TRBV28 and TRBJ1-2; a weak D match, TRBD1 (5 bases). The V end lost 4 bases, the J end lost 4 bases, and 19 bases lay between the germline ends. CDR3 length: 16 residues. Germline V gives CDR1 MDHEN, CDR2 SYDVKM. The CDR3 DNA follows: TGTGCCAGCAGTTATTCGAAGCGGACAACTGCCTATGGCTACACCTTC. As protein: CASSYSKRTTAYGYTF.

DNA for the CDR3: TGTGCCAGCAGCCCTCCCGGGACAGAAAACACCGGGGAGCTGTTTTTT. Its translation is CASSPPGTENTGELFF. The V call is TRBV7-9, the J call TRBJ2-2, with 7 bases lining up with TRBD1. V was clipped by 5 bases and J by 2 bases; unmatched bases: 8. CDR3 size: 16 residues. In germline, CDR1 is SEHNR, CDR2 FQNEAQ (reference sequence). Drawing the rest from reference TRBV7-9 and TRBJ2-2, the complete variable domain is DTGVSQNPRHKITKRGQNVTFRCDPISEHNRLYWYRQTLGQGPEFLTYFQNEAQLEKSRLLSDRFSAERPKGSFSTLEIQRTEQGDSAMYLCASSPPGTENTGELFFGEGSRLTVL.

This chain uses TRBV18 with TRBJ2-7; D uncertain. Per germline, CDR1 KGHSH and CDR2 LQKENI. V lost 5 bases and J 4 bases, leaving 6 bases between the germline ends. This CDR3 comprises 11 residues. The CDR3 spells CASSLQYEQYF. The CDR3 DNA sequence: TGTGCCAGCTCATTACAATACGAGCAGTACTTC.

This chain links TRBV10-2 with TRBJ2-7; D gene unclear. The CDR3 has 12 residues. The V and J ends lost 1 base and 5 bases respectively, with 6 bases between them. Germline CDR1 is WSHSY and CDR2 is SAAADI. The chain's CDR3 is CASSELADEQYF. The CDR3 DNA reads TGCGCCAGCAGTGAGTTAGCAGACGAGCAGTACTTC.

The chain links TRBV5-1 to TRBJ2-7; no reliable D call. With 4 bases removed from V and 0 bases from J, the gap between germline ends came to 8 bases. The CDR3 contains 13 residues. Per germline, CDR1 SGHRS and CDR2 YFSETQ. DNA of the CDR3: TGCGCCAGCAGCCCCCCGAACTCCTACGAGCAGTACTTC. Translating it yields CASSPPNSYEQYF.

Only a few counts were recorded for this clone. The V and J genes are TRBV29-1 and TRBJ2-7; the D is unclear. Germline loops: CDR1 SQVTM, CDR2 ANQGSEA. V was cut by 0 bases and J by 6 bases, with 15 bases left in between. This CDR3 contains 14 residues. The CDR3: CSVEDLPPRSEQYF. The CDR3 DNA sequence: TGCAGCGTTGAAGATCTTCCGCCCCGTTCCGAGCAGTACTTC.

This clone was picked up many times. The V and J genes are TRBV7-9 and TRBJ2-1; TRBD2 matches 10 bases. V lost 7 bases to trimming and J lost 4 bases; unmatched junction nucleotides: 4. This CDR3 region has 14 residues. Per the germline V gene, CDR1 is SEHNR and CDR2 is FQNEAQ (reference sequence). CDR3 bases: TGTGCCAGCACTGCACTAGCGGGGTACAATGAGCAGTTCTTC. Protein sequence: CASTALAGYNEQFF. Looking up the rest from reference TRBV7-9 and TRBJ2-1 gives the full variable domain: DTGVSQNPRHKITKRGQNVTFRCDPISEHNRLYWYRQTLGQGPEFLTYFQNEAQLEKSRLLSDRFSAERPKGSFSTLEIQRTEQGDSAMYLCASTALAGYNEQFFGPGTRLTVL.

In its sample, this clone was seen a few times. This sequence joins TRBV2 and TRBJ2-7; D may be TRBD1 (6 bases). The ends were cut back, 7 bases at V and 2 bases at J, with 12 bases in the middle. The CDR3 spans 13 residues. The V gene's germline CDR1 is SNHLY and CDR2 FYNNEI. Here the CDR3 DNA reads TGTGCCAGCATGTACAGGGAGACCTACGAGCAGTACTTC. It encodes CASMYRETYEQYF.

The chain joins TRBV18 to TRBJ1-1, with TRBD1 matching 7 bases. Trimming took 3 bases from V and 4 from J; bases not matched to a gene: 5. Germline V CDR1 and CDR2: KGHSH, LQKENI. There are 14 residues in the CDR3. The CDR3 nucleotides are TGTGCCAGCTCACCGGCCCAGGGGGGCACTGAAGCTTTCTTT. This codes for CASSPAQGGTEAFF.

The V and J genes are TRBV7-2 and TRBJ1-2, with D perhaps matching TRBD1 (5 bases). From germline, CDR1 is SGHTA and CDR2 FQGNSA. There are 15 residues in the CDR3. Trimming left V 2 bases short and J 1 base short, with 11 bases between. CDR3 bases: TGTGCCAGCAGCTTAAAGGGGCCGCTTAACTATGGCTACACCTTC. Amino acids: CASSLKGPLNYGYTF.

The chain links TRBV12-5 to TRBJ1-2, with D unclear. Germline V gene lookup returns CDR1 LGHNT and CDR2 FRNRAP. Between the trimmed V and J ends, which lost 6 bases and 4 bases, there was a span of 9 bases. CDR3 length equals 12 residues. The CDR3 sequence: CASGYDGYGYTF. The CDR3, as DNA: TGTGCTAGTGGCTACGACGGCTATGGCTACACCTTC. Based on the CDR3 plus reference TRBV12-5 and TRBJ1-2, the full variable domain is DARVTQTPRHKVTEMGQEVTMRCQPILGHNTVFWYRQTMMQGLELLAYFRNRAPLDDSGMPKDRFSAEMPDATLATLKIQPSEPRDSAVYFCASGYDGYGYTFGSGTRLTVV.

This chain joins TRBV10-2 and TRBJ2-3, with D unclear. V was pared by 4 bases and J by 7 bases, with 9 bases between. The CDR3 loop spans 12 amino acids. Germline CDR1 and CDR2: WSHSY and SAAADI. In nucleotides, the CDR3 is TGCGCCAGCAGTGTCGGACCTAATACGCAGTATTTT. Translation: CASSVGPNTQYF.

This clone was seen a single time. The chain links TRBV2 to TRBJ1-4; D uncertain. The germline V gene encodes CDR1 SNHLY and CDR2 FYNNEI. The CDR3 totals 14 residues. V was clipped by 8 bases and J by 6 bases, with 16 bases between them. The CDR3 sequence: CASLAEWRDEKLFF. CDR3 nucleotide sequence: TGTGCCAGCCTGGCTGAGTGGAGGGATGAAAAACTGTTTTTT.

About this clone itself: The junction departs from the called germline gene at one end, perhaps through a read error. The chain joins TRBV7-7 to TRBJ2-7; 8 bases fit TRBD2. This CDR3 is 15 amino acids long. The germline V gene encodes CDR1 SSHAT and CDR2 FNYEAQ (reference sequence). CDR3 protein: CASSRFSGDSYEQYF. CDR3 nucleotides: TGTGCTAGCAGCCGGTTTAGCGGGGACTCCTACGAGCAGTACTTC.

Here the CDR3 DNA reads TGTGCCAGCAGCTTAACCGCGGACGTACAAGAGACCCAGTACTTC. Amino acids: CASSLTADVQETQYF. This sequence joins TRBV7-2 and TRBJ2-5; D remains ambiguous. V lost 2 bases and J 2 bases, leaving 12 bases between the germline ends. CDR3 length equals 15 residues. Per germline, CDR1 SGHTA and CDR2 FQGNSA. The full variable domain, completed using reference TRBV7-2 and TRBJ2-5, is GAGVSQSPSNKVTEKGKDVELRCDPISGHTALYWYRQSLGQGLEFLIYFQGNSAPDKSGLPSDRFSAERTGGSVSTLTIQRTQQEDSAVYLCASSLTADVQETQYFGPGTRLLVL.